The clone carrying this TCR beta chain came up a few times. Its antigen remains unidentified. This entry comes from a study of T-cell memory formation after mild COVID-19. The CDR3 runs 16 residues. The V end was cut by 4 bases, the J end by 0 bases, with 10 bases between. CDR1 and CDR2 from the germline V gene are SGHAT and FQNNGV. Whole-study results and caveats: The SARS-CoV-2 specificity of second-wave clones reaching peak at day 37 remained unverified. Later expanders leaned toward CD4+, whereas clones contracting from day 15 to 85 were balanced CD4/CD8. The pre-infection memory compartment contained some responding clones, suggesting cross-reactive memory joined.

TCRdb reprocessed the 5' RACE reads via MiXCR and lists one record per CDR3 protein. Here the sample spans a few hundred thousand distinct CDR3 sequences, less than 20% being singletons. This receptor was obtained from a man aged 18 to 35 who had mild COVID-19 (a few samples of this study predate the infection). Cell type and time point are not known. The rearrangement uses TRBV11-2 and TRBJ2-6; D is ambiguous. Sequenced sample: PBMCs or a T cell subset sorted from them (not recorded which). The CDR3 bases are TGTGCCAGCAGCTCCCGGTCCGTCTCTGGGGCCAACGTCCTGACTTTC. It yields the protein CASSSRSVSGANVLTF.